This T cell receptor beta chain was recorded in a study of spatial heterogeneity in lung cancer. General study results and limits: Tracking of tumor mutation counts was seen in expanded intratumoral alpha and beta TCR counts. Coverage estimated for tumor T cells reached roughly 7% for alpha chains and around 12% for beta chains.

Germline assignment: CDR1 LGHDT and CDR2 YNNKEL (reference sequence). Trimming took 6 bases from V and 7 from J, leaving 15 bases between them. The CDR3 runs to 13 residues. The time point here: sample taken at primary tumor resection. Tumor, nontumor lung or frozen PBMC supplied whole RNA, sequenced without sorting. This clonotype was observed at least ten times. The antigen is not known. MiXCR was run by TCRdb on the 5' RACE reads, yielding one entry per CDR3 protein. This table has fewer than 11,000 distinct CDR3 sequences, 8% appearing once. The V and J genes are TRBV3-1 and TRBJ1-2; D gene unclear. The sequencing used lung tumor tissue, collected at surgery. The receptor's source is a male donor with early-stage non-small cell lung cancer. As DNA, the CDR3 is TGTGCCAGCAGACCCGGTTCCCGCGGTGGCTACACCTTC. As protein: CASRPGSRGGYTF.